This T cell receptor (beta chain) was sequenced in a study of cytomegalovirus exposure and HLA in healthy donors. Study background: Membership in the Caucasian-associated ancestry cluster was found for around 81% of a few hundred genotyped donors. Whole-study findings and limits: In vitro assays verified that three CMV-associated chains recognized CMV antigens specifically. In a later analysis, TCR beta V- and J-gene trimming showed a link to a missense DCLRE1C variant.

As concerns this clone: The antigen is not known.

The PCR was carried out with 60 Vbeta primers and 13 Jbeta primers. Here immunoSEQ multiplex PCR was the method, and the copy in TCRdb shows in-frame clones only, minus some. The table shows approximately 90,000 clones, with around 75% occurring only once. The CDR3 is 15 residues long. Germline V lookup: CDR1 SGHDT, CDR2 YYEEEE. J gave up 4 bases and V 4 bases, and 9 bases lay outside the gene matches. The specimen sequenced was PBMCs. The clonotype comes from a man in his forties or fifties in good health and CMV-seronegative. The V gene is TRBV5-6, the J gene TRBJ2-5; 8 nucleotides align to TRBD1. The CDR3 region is CASSIAGTGRETQYF. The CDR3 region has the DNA TGTGCCAGCAGCATCGCCGGGACAGGTAGAGAGACCCAGTACTTC.